Given below is one T cell receptor beta chain in context. Its antigen is as yet unknown. The entry originates in a study of cytomegalovirus exposure and HLA in healthy donors. The assay was immunoSEQ multiplex PCR, and TCRdb's table has in-frame clones only and misses some. This table holds approximately 97,000 clones, roughly 92% found once. Germline CDR1 reads MGHRA; CDR2 reads YSYEKL. This CDR3 is built from 14 residues. V was shortened by 1 base and J by 9 bases, with 13 bases between the two germline ends. Separation from the approximately 670-subject first cohort characterized the 120-subject validation cohort, to which the donors belonged. Study-level findings and limits: Reports described diagnosis of cytomegalovirus status by the classifier as highly specific and sensitive. Subsequent analysis found a tendency for first-cohort TCR clusters to co-occur within the 110 or so validation repertoires. 150 to 200 TCR beta chains were listed as cytomegalovirus-associated.

This clonotype was obtained from a woman under 40 in good health and CMV-seropositive. The rearrangement joins TRBV4-1 to TRBJ2-1; a weak D match, TRBD2 (5 bases). The sample comprised PBMCs. The CDR3 DNA reads as TGCGCCAGCAGCCAAGGCCCAGCGGACCCTGAGCAGTTCTTC. It translates to CASSQGPADPEQFF.